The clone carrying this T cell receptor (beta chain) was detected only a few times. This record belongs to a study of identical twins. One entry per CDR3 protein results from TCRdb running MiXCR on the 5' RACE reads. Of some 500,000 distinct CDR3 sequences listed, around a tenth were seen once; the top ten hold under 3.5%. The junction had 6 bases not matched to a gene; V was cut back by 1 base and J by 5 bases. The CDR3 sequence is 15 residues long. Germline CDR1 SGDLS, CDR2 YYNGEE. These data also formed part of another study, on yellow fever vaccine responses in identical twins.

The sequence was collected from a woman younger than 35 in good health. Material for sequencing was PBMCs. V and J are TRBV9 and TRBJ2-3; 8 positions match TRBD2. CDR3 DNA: TGTGCCAGCAGCGTATTGAGCGGGGGAAGAGATACGCAGTATTTT. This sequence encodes CASSVLSGGRDTQYF.